This TCR beta chain was identified during a study of spatial heterogeneity in lung cancer. Sample time point: sample taken at primary tumor resection. The authors sequenced whole RNA from tumor, nontumor lung or frozen PBMC without sorting. This clonotype was seen repeatedly, ten times or more. CDR3 length: 17 amino acids. The germline V and J ends were trimmed by 6 bases and 4 bases, with 24 bases remaining between them. Germline CDR1 MNHEY, CDR2 SVGAGI. TCRdb fed the 5' RACE reads into MiXCR, producing one record per CDR3 protein. The sample yields under 75,000 distinct CDR3 sequences, more than 7% seen once.

The chain joins TRBV6-5 to TRBJ2-5; possible D gene TRBD1, 6 bases. The TCR was taken from a female donor with early-stage non-small cell lung cancer. Sequenced here: PBMCs, sampled at surgery. CDR3 nucleotides: TGTGCCAGCAGCTACCAAGGGGGACACTCCATCGGAGAGACCCAGTACTTC. This codes for CASSYQGGHSIGETQYF.